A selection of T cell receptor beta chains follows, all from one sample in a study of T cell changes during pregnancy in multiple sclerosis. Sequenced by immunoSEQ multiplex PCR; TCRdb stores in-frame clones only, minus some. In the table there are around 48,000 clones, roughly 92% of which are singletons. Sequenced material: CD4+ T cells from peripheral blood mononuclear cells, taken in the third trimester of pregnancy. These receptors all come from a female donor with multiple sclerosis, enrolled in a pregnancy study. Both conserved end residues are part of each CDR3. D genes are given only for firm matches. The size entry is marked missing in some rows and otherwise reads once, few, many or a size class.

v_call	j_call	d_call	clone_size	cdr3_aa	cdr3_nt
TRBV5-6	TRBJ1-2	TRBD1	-	CASSPTPGTGGGYTF	TGTGCCAGCAGTCCTACTCCCGGGACAGGGGGCGGCTACACCTTC
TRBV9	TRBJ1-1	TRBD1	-	CASSVGWTGLTEAFF	TGTGCCAGCAGCGTTGGGTGGACAGGCCTCACTGAAGCTTTCTTT
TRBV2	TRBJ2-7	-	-	CASSEFLKPYEQYF	TGTGCCAGCAGTGAATTCCTTAAGCCATACGAGCAGTACTTC
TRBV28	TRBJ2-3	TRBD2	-	CASSYGARIAGGLSGTDTQYF	TGTGCCAGCAGTTATGGGGCCCGGATAGCGGGAGGGTTGTCTGGCACAGATACGCAGTATTTT
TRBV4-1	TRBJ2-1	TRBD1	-	CASTPEGGPGGNEQFF	TGCGCCAGCACTCCAGAAGGGGGCCCAGGGGGTAATGAGCAGTTCTTC
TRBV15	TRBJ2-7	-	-	CATSRAGGSTYEQYF	TGTGCCACCAGCAGAGCTGGAGGCAGTACCTACGAGCAGTACTTC
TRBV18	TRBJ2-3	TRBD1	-	CASSPRTGQKDTQYF	TGTGCCAGCTCACCGAGGACAGGGCAGAAAGATACGCAGTATTTT
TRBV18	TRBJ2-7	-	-	CASSPEQGRHEQYF	TGTGCCAGCTCACCAGAACAGGGAAGGCACGAGCAGTACTTC
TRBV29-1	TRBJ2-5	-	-	CSVERPGGETQYF	TGCAGCGTTGAACGACCCGGCGGGGAGACCCAGTACTTC
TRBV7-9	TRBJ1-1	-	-	CASSLTGSGTEAFF	TGTGCCAGCAGCCTAACAGGATCGGGCACTGAAGCTTTCTTT
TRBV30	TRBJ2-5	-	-	CAWSAVEVETQYF	TGTGCCTGGAGTGCGGTCGAAGTAGAGACCCAGTACTTC
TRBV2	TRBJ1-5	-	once	CASSETVSNQPQHF	TGTGCCAGCAGTGAAACGGTTAGCAATCAGCCCCAGCATTTT
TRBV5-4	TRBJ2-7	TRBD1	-	CASSPHGQGGSYEQYF	TGTGCCAGCAGCCCGCATGGACAGGGGGGGTCCTACGAGCAGTACTTC
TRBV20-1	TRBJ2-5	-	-	CSAPVRETQYF	TGCAGTGCTCCGGTCCGGGAGACCCAGTACTTC
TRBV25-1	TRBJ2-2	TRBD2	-	CASSSDGRIAGELFF	TGTGCCAGCAGTTCTGACGGGAGGATCGCCGGGGAGCTGTTTTTT
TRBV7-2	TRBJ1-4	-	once	CASSPGTNEKLFF	TGTGCCAGCAGCCCAGGGACTAATGAAAAACTGTTTTTT